A selection of T cell receptor beta chains follows, all from one sample in a study of beta chain features in type 1 diabetes. Clones were sequenced by immunoSEQ multiplex PCR, and TCRdb holds only the in-frame ones, with some missing. Of hundreds of thousands of clones listed, roughly 14% are singletons. Specimen: naive CD4+ T cells from blood. The receptors shown here come from a man in his thirties or forties in good health. Both conserved end residues are part of each CDR3. The D gene is left open where the match is weak. Clone sizes are given selectively: once, few, many, or a class where the clone is expanded.

>.|TRBJ1-3|.|TRBV2
TGTGCCAGCAGTCAAGGAAACACCATATATTTT
CASSQGNTIYF
>few|TRBJ2-1|TRBD2|TRBV19
TGTGCCAGTATCGGGCCTAGCGGGAGCTCCTACAATGAGCAGTTCTTC
CASIGPSGSSYNEQFF
>.|TRBJ2-3|.|TRBV4-3
TGCGCCAGCAGCCAAGGCCCCAGACAGGCAGATACGCAGTATTTT
CASSQGPRQADTQYF
>.|TRBJ2-5|.|TRBV2
TGTGCCAGCAGTGCGAGGTCAGAGACCCAGTACTTC
CASSARSETQYF
>.|TRBJ2-7|TRBD1|TRBV18
TGTGCCAGCTCTGCACTCACAGGGGTTGAGTACTTC
CASSALTGVEYF
>few|TRBJ2-3|.|TRBV5-6
TGTGCCAGCAGCTCCCTTGGGGAGGGGGCAGATACGCAGTATTTT
CASSSLGEGADTQYF
>few|TRBJ2-7|.|TRBV21-1
TGTGCCAGCGTCCGGCAGGGCTTCGAGCAGTACTTC
CASVRQGFEQYF
>.|TRBJ2-6|.|TRBV5-6
TGTGCCAGCGAGAGCTCGTTACGGTATAGCTCTGGGGCCAACGTCCTGACTTTC
CASESSLRYSSGANVLTF
>few|TRBJ2-5|TRBD2|TRBV9
TGTGCCAGCAGCCCTGTGGGCTGGAGCGGGATCCAAGAGACCCAGTACTTC
CASSPVGWSGIQETQYF
>.|TRBJ2-5|TRBD2|TRBV4-1
TGCGCCAGCACCGCAGGGACTAGCGTACAGACCCAGTACTTC
CASTAGTSVQTQYF
>few|TRBJ1-1|.|TRBV9
TGTGCCAGCAGCGTCATCGGGGACCCGAGGGACACTGAAGCTTTCTTT
CASSVIGDPRDTEAFF
>.|TRBJ2-3|.|TRBV4-3
TGCGCCAGCAGCCAAGACGCTGGGGACACAGATACGCAGTATTTT
CASSQDAGDTDTQYF
>.|TRBJ2-5|.|TRBV7-2
TGTGCCAGCAGCACTCGGACACCAAGGACCCAGTACTTC
CASSTRTPRTQYF
>.|TRBJ2-3|.|TRBV4-3
TGCGCCAGCAGCCAAGATGGCAGAACGGGTCGGAGTACAGATACGCAGTATTTT
CASSQDGRTGRSTDTQYF
>few|TRBJ2-5|TRBD2|TRBV7-8
TGTGCCAGCAGGCGGACTAGCGCTAGGAAAGAGACCCAGTACTTC
CASRRTSARKETQYF
>.|TRBJ1-3|.|TRBV29-1
TGCAGCGCTGCCGAAAGCCACTCTGGAAACACCATATATTTT
CSAAESHSGNTIYF
>.|TRBJ2-2|.|TRBV30
TGTGCCTGGAGTGTACTATATTCCACAGATCACACCGGGGAGCTGTTTTTT
CAWSVLYSTDHTGELFF
>.|TRBJ2-3|.|TRBV6-5
TGTGCCAGCAGTGAACGTCTGGGTACGCAGTATTTT
CASSERLGTQYF
>few|TRBJ2-3|.|TRBV14
TGTGCCAGCAGCCAAGCCGATACGCAGTATTTT
CASSQADTQYF
>.|TRBJ2-3|TRBD2|TRBV7-9
TGTGCCAGCAGTCGGCTCAGCGGGGTCAGAAACACAGATACGCAGTATTTT
CASSRLSGVRNTDTQYF
>.|TRBJ1-3|.|TRBV20-1
TGCAGTGCTACGTTTGGAAACACCATATATTTT
CSATFGNTIYF
>.|TRBJ2-1|TRBD2|TRBV27
TGTGCCAGCAGTCCCGGGACTAGCGGCCTTCGGGATGAGCAGTTCTTC
CASSPGTSGLRDEQFF
>.|TRBJ1-2|.|TRBV27
TGTGCCAGCAGTTTACGGGAGAACTATGGCTACACCTTC
CASSLRENYGYTF
>.|TRBJ2-3|TRBD2|TRBV29-1
TGCAGCGTTGAGGGACTAGAGATTTCTAGCACAGATACGCAGTATTTT
CSVEGLEISSTDTQYF
>few|TRBJ2-2|TRBD2|TRBV5-4
TGTGCCAGCAGTTACGGACTAGCAGAGAACACCGGGGAGCTGTTTTTT
CASSYGLAENTGELFF
>few|TRBJ1-6|TRBD1|TRBV9
TGTGCCAGCAGCCCCCATGACAGGGTTAATTCACCCCTCCACTTT
CASSPHDRVNSPLHF
>.|TRBJ1-2|.|TRBV27
TGTGCCAGCAGTTTAAGTTCAGGTGGGAGCTATGGCTACACCTTC
CASSLSSGGSYGYTF
>.|TRBJ2-5|.|TRBV7-2
TGTGCCAGCAGCTTATTCGAGGGGGGCCGAGAGACCCAGTACTTC
CASSLFEGGRETQYF
>.|TRBJ1-2|.|TRBV6-5
TGTGCCAGCAGACGCACACAGGGCTATGGCTACACCTTC
CASRRTQGYGYTF
>.|TRBJ2-5|.|TRBV5-1
TGCGCCAGCAGCTTGGAATTAGCGGAGACCCAGTACTTC
CASSLELAETQYF
>once|TRBJ2-3|.|TRBV12-5
TGTGCTAGTGGCCTTCCGGGACCCGCCACAGATACGCAGTATTTT
CASGLPGPATDTQYF
>few|TRBJ2-1|.|TRBV23-1
TGCGCCAGCAGTCATTGGACTGACAATGAGCAGTTCTTC
CASSHWTDNEQFF
>few|TRBJ2-5|TRBD2|TRBV7-8
TGTGCCAGCAGCCGCGCTGGGAGGGTAGCACAAGAGACCCAGTACTTC
CASSRAGRVAQETQYF
>few|TRBJ2-7|.|TRBV10-3
TGTGCCATCAGTGGCGGGACAGTAGGCTACGAGCAGTACTTC
CAISGGTVGYEQYF
>.|TRBJ2-5|.|TRBV4-1
TGCGCCAGCAGCCAAGTGAGGAGGGAGACCCAGTACTTC
CASSQVRRETQYF
>few|TRBJ1-5|TRBD1|TRBV30
TGTGCCTGGAGTTACGGGACAGGGCAGCCCCAGCATTTT
CAWSYGTGQPQHF
>.|TRBJ2-1|TRBD2|TRBV7-2
TGTGCCAGCAGCCCGGTGGGCGGGACTACCTACAATGAGCAGTTCTTC
CASSPVGGTTYNEQFF
>.|TRBJ2-2|.|TRBV7-8
TGTGCCAGCAGCTCAAGACGGACTTCCGTAGCGGGGGAGCTGTTTTTT
CASSSRRTSVAGELFF
>few|TRBJ2-7|.|TRBV4-3
TGCGCCAGCAGCCAAAGTGTCGGAACCTACGAGCAGTACTTC
CASSQSVGTYEQYF